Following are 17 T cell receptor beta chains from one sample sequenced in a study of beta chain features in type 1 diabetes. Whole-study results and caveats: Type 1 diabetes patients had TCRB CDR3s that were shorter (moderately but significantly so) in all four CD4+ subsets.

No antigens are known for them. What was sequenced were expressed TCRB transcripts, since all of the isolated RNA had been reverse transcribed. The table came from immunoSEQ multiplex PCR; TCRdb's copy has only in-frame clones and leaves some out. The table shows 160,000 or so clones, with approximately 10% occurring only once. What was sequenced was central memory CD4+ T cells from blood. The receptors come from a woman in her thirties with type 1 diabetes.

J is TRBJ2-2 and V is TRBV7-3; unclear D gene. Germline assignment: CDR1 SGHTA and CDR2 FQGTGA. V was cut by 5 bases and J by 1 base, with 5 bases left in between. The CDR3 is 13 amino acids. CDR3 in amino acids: CASSAGNTGELFF. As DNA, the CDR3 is TGTGCCAGCAGCGCCGGGAACACCGGGGAGCTGTTTTTT.

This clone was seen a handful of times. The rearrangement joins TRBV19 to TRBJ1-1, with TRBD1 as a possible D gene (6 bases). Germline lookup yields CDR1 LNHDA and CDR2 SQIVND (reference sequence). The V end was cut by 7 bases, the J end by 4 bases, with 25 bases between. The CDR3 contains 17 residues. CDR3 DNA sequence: TGTGCCAGTAAAGCTCCGATAAAACAGGGCTGGGTCACTGAAGCTTTCTTT. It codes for CASKAPIKQGWVTEAFF.

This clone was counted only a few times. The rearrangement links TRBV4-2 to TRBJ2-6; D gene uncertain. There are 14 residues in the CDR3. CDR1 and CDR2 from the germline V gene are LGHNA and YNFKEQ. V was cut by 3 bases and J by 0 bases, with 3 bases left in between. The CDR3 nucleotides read TGTGCCAGCAGCCACAGCTCTGGGGCCAACGTCCTGACTTTC. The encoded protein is CASSHSSGANVLTF.

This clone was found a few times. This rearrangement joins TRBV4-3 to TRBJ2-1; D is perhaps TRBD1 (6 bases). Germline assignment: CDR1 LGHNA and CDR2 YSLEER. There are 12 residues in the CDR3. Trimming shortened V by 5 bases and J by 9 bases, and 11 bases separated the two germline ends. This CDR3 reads CASSTGQIEQFF. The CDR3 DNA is TGCGCCAGCAGCACCGGACAGATTGAGCAGTTCTTC.

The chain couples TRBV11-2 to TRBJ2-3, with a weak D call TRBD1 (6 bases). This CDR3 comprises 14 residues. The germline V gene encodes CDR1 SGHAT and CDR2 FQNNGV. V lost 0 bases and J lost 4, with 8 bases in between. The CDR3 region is CASSLDTGPDTQYF. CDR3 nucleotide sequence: TGTGCCAGCAGCTTAGATACAGGGCCAGATACGCAGTATTTT.

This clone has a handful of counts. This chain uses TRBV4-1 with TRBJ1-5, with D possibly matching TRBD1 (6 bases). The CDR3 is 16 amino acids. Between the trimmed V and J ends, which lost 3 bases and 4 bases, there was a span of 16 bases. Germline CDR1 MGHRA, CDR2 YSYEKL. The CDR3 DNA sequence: TGCGCCAGCAGCCACCAAACCGGGACACCTAATCAGCCCCAGCATTTT. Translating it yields CASSHQTGTPNQPQHF.

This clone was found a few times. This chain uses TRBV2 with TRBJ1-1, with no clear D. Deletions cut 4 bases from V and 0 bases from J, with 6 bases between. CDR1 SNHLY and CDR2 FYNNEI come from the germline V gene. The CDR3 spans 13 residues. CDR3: CASSVYMNTEAFF. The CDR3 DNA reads TGTGCCAGCAGTGTTTACATGAACACTGAAGCTTTCTTT. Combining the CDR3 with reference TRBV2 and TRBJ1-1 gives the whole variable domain EPEVTQTPSHQVTQMGQEVILRCVPISNHLYFYWYRQILGQKVEFLVSFYNNEISEKSEIFDDQFSVERPDGSNFTLKIRSTKLEDSAMYFCASSVYMNTEAFFGQGTRLTVV.

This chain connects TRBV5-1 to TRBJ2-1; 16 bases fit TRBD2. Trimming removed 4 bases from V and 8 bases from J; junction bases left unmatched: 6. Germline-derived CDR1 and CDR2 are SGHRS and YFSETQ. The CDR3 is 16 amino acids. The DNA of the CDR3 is TGCGCCAGCAGCGCGGGACTAGCGGGAGGGTACGATGAGCAGTTCTTC. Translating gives CASSAGLAGGYDEQFF.

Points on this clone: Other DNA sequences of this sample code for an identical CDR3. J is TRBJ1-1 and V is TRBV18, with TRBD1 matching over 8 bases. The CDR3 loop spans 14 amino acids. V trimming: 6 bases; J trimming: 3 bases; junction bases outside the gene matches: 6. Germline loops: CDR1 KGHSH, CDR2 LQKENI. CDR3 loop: CASSPATGDTEAFF. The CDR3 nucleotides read TGTGCCAGCTCCCCTGCGACAGGGGACACTGAAGCTTTCTTT.

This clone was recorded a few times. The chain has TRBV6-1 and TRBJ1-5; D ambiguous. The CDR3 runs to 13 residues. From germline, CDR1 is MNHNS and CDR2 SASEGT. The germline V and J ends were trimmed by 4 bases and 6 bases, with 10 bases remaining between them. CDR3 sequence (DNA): TGTGCCAGCAGTGTCCAGGCCTTTCAGCCCCAGCATTTT. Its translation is CASSVQAFQPQHF.

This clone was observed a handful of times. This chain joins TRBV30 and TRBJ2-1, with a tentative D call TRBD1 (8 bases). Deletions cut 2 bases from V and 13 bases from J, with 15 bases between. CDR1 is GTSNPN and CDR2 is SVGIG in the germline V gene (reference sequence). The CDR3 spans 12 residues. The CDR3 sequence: CAWSMDREGQFF. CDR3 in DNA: TGTGCCTGGAGTATGGACAGGGAGGGACAGTTCTTC. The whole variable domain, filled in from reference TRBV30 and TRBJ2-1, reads SQTIHQWPATLVQPVGSPLSLECTVEGTSNPNLYWYRQAAGRGLQLLFYSVGIGQISSEVPQNLSASRPQDRQFILSSKKLLLSDSGFYLCAWSMDREGQFFGPGTRLTVL.

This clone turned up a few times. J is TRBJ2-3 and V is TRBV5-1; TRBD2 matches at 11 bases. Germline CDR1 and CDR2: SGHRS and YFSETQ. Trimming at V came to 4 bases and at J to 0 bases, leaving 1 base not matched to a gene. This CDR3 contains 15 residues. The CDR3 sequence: CASSRTSGSTDTQYF. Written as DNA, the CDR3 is TGCGCCAGCAGCAGGACTAGCGGGAGCACAGATACGCAGTATTTT.

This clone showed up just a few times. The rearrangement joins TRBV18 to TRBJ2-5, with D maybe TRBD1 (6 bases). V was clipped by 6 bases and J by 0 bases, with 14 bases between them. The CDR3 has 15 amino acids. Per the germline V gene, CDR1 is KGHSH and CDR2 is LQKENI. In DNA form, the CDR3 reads TGTGCCAGCTCTCCGGGGCAGGGGAACCAAGAGACCCAGTACTTC. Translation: CASSPGQGNQETQYF.

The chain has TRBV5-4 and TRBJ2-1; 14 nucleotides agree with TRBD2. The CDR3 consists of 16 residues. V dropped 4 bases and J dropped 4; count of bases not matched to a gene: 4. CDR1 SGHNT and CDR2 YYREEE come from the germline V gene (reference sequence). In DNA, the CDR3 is TGTGCCAGCAGCATGGGGACTAGCGGGGGTTACAATGAGCAGTTCTTC. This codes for CASSMGTSGGYNEQFF.

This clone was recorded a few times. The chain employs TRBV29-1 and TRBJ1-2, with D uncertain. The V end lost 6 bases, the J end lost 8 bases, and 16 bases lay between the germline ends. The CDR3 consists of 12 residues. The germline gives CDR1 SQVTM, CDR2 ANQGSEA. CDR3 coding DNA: TGCAGCGTCCCTAGCCGCTTTCGGGGCTACACCTTC. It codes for CSVPSRFRGYTF.

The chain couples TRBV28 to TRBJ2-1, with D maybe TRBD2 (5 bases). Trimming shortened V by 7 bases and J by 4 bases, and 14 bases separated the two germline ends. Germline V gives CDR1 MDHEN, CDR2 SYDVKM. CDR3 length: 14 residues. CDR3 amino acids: CASIRGTGYNEQFF. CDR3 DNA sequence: TGTGCCAGCATCCGGGGAACCGGGTACAATGAGCAGTTCTTC.

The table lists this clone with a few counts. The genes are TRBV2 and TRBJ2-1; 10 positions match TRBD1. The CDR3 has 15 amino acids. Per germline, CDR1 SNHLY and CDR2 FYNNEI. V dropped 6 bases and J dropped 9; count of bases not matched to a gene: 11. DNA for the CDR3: TGTGCCAGCAGAGGGGACAGGGGAGGTGTCGGTGAGCAGTTCTTC. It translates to CASRGDRGGVGEQFF. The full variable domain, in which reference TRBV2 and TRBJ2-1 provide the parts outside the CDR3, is EPEVTQTPSHQVTQMGQEVILRCVPISNHLYFYWYRQILGQKVEFLVSFYNNEISEKSEIFDDQFSVERPDGSNFTLKIRSTKLEDSAMYFCASRGDRGGVGEQFFGPGTRLTVL.